This is a list of T cell receptor beta chains from one sample in a study of blood T cell repertoires in COVID-19. Using immunoSEQ multiplex PCR, the repertoire was profiled, and TCRdb retains in-frame clones only, with some absent. The sample shows about 240,000 clones, about 83% of them seen only once. Sequenced sample: peripheral blood. Receptor source: a man aged 30 to 45 who had recovered from COVID-19. CDR3s include the opening cysteine and the closing phenylalanine or tryptophan.

v_gene,CDR3aa
TRBV6-5,CASSRQALDSPLHF
TRBV27,CASSLRGTGNTIYF
TRBV2,CASSRTGGSYEQYF
TRBV19,CASSMGRDTEAFF
TRBV5-1,CASSLGTSGTTDTQYF
TRBV2,CASSLHIEAFF
TRBV3-1/TRBV3-2,CASSRLAGGNTDTQYF
TRBV19,CASSHYETNGLVLNQPQHF
TRBV24-1,CATSDSDRGNYYGYTF
TRBV9,CASSVSGQETQYF
TRBV28,CASSLSGYGNQPQHF
TRBV7-8,CASTDSPGGELFF
TRBV28,CASSFRLADQETQYF
TRBV4-1,CASSRTPGQGDGNGYTF
TRBV6-6,CASSYSGGNQPQHF
TRBV6-4,CASSDDNNEQFF
TRBV27,CASSAQQGTEAFF
TRBV12-3/TRBV12-4,CASRVRPGGYTF
TRBV3-1/TRBV3-2,CASSQSYEQYF
TRBV4-1,CASSHPGTGISYEQYF
TRBV10-3,CAISALGAGADTQYF
TRBV7-3,CASSLIAGYQETQYF
TRBV2,CASSDVRGQETQYF
TRBV5-1,CASSQGQGGYEQYF
TRBV19,CASSTKAGENIQYF
TRBV4-2,CASSQARTTPYTDTQYF
TRBV7-8,CASSPAGTGEQGSYEQYF
TRBV11-3,CASSHRGSGQDTQYF
TRBV6-1,CASNEPPVYGYTF